One and the same sample provided the 13 T cell receptor beta chains below, sequenced in a study of blood T cells in healthy people across ages. A second PCR of about 7 to 11 cycles used a sample-barcoded 5' primer and a J-beta primer mix. From the 5' RACE reads, TCRdb called clonotypes with MiXCR, one entry per CDR3 protein. The sample contains around 2 million distinct CDR3 sequences, 39% of which appear only once. Sequenced input: blood. The source of these receptors is a human donor in good health.

This clonotype has a single count. A much larger clone lies one base from this, so it may be a read error. V usage is TRBV29-1 and J usage is TRBJ2-5; D is perhaps TRBD2 (5 bases). TRBJ2-7 explains the end of the DNA better; the J call may be wrong. Per the germline V gene, CDR1 is SQVTM and CDR2 is ANQGSEA. The CDR3 totals 12 residues. CDR3 residues: CSVGGSPHEQYF. The CDR3 DNA reads TGCAGCGTTGGAGGGAGCCCCCACGAGCAGTACTTC.

This chain uses TRBV5-1 with TRBJ2-1, with TRBD2 identical over 10 bases. CDR1 SGHRS and CDR2 YFSETQ come from the germline V gene. CDR3 length equals 16 residues. The V gene end was trimmed by 3 bases and the J gene end by 8 bases; junction bases not matched to a gene: 11. The CDR3 DNA follows: TGCGCCAGCAGCTCCGCACCTAGCGGGAGTAAGGATGAGCAGTTCTTC. The encoded protein is CASSSAPSGSKDEQFF.

The rearrangement links TRBV9 to TRBJ1-5; D might be TRBD1 (5 bases). This CDR3 has 16 residues. With 9 bases removed from V and 0 bases from J, the gap between germline ends came to 19 bases. Germline V lookup: CDR1 SGDLS, CDR2 YYNGEE. CDR3 residues: CANTRPTDVSNQPQHF. In nucleotides, the CDR3 is TGTGCCAACACGCGCCCGACAGATGTTAGCAATCAGCCCCAGCATTTT.

This clonotype was seen a few times. V and J are TRBV7-3 and TRBJ1-1, with TRBD1 matching 10 bases. The CDR3 runs to 15 residues. Germline V gene data show CDR1 as SGHTA and CDR2 as FQGTGA. The V and J ends lost 4 bases and 4 bases, in that order; junction bases with no gene match: 6. CDR3: CASSYHGTGVTEAFF. The CDR3 nucleotides read TGTGCCAGCAGCTACCATGGGACAGGGGTCACTGAAGCTTTCTTT. The full variable domain, its missing parts supplied by reference TRBV7-3 and TRBJ1-1, is GAGVSQTPSNKVTEKGKYVELRCDPISGHTALYWYRQSLGQGPEFLIYFQGTGAADDSGLPNDRFFAVRPEGSVSTLKIQRTERGDSAVYLCASSYHGTGVTEAFFGQGTRLTVV.

V and J are TRBV5-1 and TRBJ2-5; D is perhaps TRBD2 (5 bases). Germline CDR1 reads SGHRS; CDR2 reads YFSETQ. Between the trimmed V and J ends, which lost 4 bases and 3 bases, there was a span of 16 bases. The CDR3 totals 15 residues. CDR3 nucleotides: TGCGCCAGCAGCGGAGGACGCAAGAGGGAAGAGACCCAGTACTTC. It yields the protein CASSGGRKREETQYF.

This clonotype was counted many times. V is TRBV29-1 and J is TRBJ1-2; D gene uncertain. The CDR3 has 13 amino acids. The germline gives CDR1 SQVTM, CDR2 ANQGSEA. V was shortened by 4 bases and J by 4 bases, with 13 bases between the two germline ends. The DNA of the CDR3 is TGCAGCGTTGTGCGTGTCGGAGTCTATGGCTACACCTTC. It codes for CSVVRVGVYGYTF. The full variable domain, its missing parts supplied by reference TRBV29-1 and TRBJ1-2, is SAVISQKPSRDICQRGTSLTIQCQVDSQVTMMFWYRQQPGQSLTLIATANQGSEATYESGFVIDKFPISRPNLTFSTLTVSNMSPEDSSIYLCSVVRVGVYGYTFGSGTRLTVV.

V gene TRBV20-1 combines with J gene TRBJ1-1; D possibly corresponds to TRBD1 (5 bases). Germline lookup yields CDR1 DFQATT and CDR2 SNEGSKA (reference sequence). Trimming stripped 6 bases from V and 6 bases from J, with 23 bases between. The CDR3 has 15 residues. CDR3 DNA sequence: TGCAGTGCCCAAAGACCCCCACCAGGGCTGGCTGAAGCTTTCTTT. Translating gives CSAQRPPPGLAEAFF.

The J gene is TRBJ2-5, the V gene TRBV20-1; 7 nucleotides agree with TRBD2. The CDR3 extends over 15 amino acids. V lost 4 bases, J lost 2 bases, and 10 bases stayed unmatched. Germline lookup yields CDR1 DFQATT and CDR2 SNEGSKA (reference sequence). The CDR3 here is CSAINGDYPQETQYF. As DNA, the CDR3 is TGCAGTGCTATTAATGGGGACTACCCTCAAGAGACCCAGTACTTC.

This sequence joins TRBV5-1 and TRBJ1-2; D is unresolved. Germline-derived CDR1 and CDR2 are SGHRS and YFSETQ. V dropped 0 bases and J dropped 3 bases, with 9 bases sitting between them. The CDR3 spans 14 residues. The CDR3 sequence: CASSLATSHYGYTF. As DNA, the CDR3 is TGCGCCAGCAGCTTGGCCACAAGTCACTATGGCTACACCTTC.

This clonotype came up a few times. The chain employs TRBV20-1 and TRBJ1-2; a weak D match, TRBD1 (5 bases). This CDR3 contains 15 residues. V gave up 2 bases and J gave up 4 bases, with 17 bases separating them. CDR1 is DFQATT, CDR2 SNEGSKA, per germline (reference sequence). CDR3: CSARSGRGFIYGYTF. The CDR3 nucleotides read TGCAGTGCTAGATCGGGTCGGGGCTTCATCTATGGCTACACCTTC.

The gene calls are TRBV2 and TRBJ2-7; weak D call: TRBD1 (6 bases). The germline V and J ends were trimmed by 6 bases and 6 bases, with 18 bases remaining between them. The CDR3 contains 14 residues. CDR1 is SNHLY, CDR2 FYNNEI, per germline. The CDR3 sequence: CASRGTRTGSEQYF. CDR3 bases: TGTGCCAGCAGGGGGACAAGAACAGGTAGCGAGCAGTACTTC.

This clonotype was observed at least ten times. The V call is TRBV7-2, the J call TRBJ2-7, with D possibly being TRBD1 (6 bases). The CDR3 extends over 14 amino acids. Germline lookup yields CDR1 SGHTA and CDR2 FQGNSA. Trimming pared 5 bases from V and 0 bases from J, leaving 11 bases between. The CDR3 loop is CASSPRTDSYEQYF. In DNA form, the CDR3 reads TGTGCCAGCAGCCCCCGGACAGACTCCTACGAGCAGTACTTC. The entire variable domain, with the rest obtained from reference TRBV7-2 and TRBJ2-7, is as follows: GAGVSQSPSNKVTEKGKDVELRCDPISGHTALYWYRQSLGQGLEFLIYFQGNSAPDKSGLPSDRFSAERTGGSVSTLTIQRTQQEDSAVYLCASSPRTDSYEQYFGPGTRLTVT.

The gene calls are TRBV10-3 and TRBJ2-3; 11 bases match TRBD2. The CDR3 has 15 amino acids. CDR1 and CDR2 (germline): ENHRY, SYGVKD. Losses at the gene ends were 6 bases for V and 2 bases for J; bases not matched to a gene: 4. The CDR3 coding sequence is TGTGCCATCAGGCCTAGCGGGGGGTTCACAGATACGCAGTATTTT. Encoded protein: CAIRPSGGFTDTQYF.